The present entry profiles one TCR beta chain with its context. Per the study methods: Amplification with reference gene primers provided the estimates of nucleated cell counts. The repertoire was sequenced with immunoSEQ multiplex PCR; TCRdb's copy has only in-frame clones and lacks some. V and J calls and clone size are as listed in that table; D and trimming were resolved from the DNA. The sample shows some 250,000 clones, roughly nine tenths of them seen only once. The sample belongs to a study of blood T cell repertoires in COVID-19. The overall study: Italy, Spain and the United States were the sources of the convalescent and acute COVID-19 samples.

V shed 4 bases and J shed 4 bases, with 11 bases lying between them. Germline V CDR1 and CDR2: SGHDN, FVKESK. The CDR3 sequence is 14 residues long. Source material: peripheral blood. This clonotype was obtained from a man in his sixties with acute or convalescent COVID-19. This chain connects TRBV14 to TRBJ2-1; D possibly corresponds to TRBD2 (6 bases). CDR3 sequence reads: CASSPRDFYNEQFF. The CDR3 DNA reads TGTGCCAGCAGCCCTCGGGACTTTTACAATGAGCAGTTCTTC.